The 3 T cell receptor beta chains below come from one sample, sequenced in a study of early T cells in non-severe SARS-CoV-2 infection. TCRdb reprocessed the 5' RACE reads via MiXCR and lists one record per CDR3 protein. The sample has roughly 83,000 distinct CDR3 sequences; about 9.4% are singletons. The sample here was whole blood, taken at baseline. These receptors were collected from an adult who was a healthcare worker with PCR-confirmed SARS-CoV-2 infection or an uninfected control (not recorded which).

This clonotype was seen ten or more times. The chain combines TRBV9 with TRBJ2-7, with 10 nucleotides matching TRBD2. CDR1 and CDR2 from the germline V gene are SGDLS and YYNGEE. Trimming cost V 3 bases and J 3 bases; bases outside gene matches: 6. The CDR3 runs to 15 residues. The CDR3 is CASSAGLADVYEQYF. The CDR3 DNA reads as TGTGCCAGCAGCGCCGGACTAGCGGATGTCTACGAGCAGTACTTC.

Judged by abundance, this clonotype is medium-sized. CDR3 amino acids: CSARDSEGLAGGLETQYF. CDR3 DNA sequence: TGCAGTGCTAGAGACTCCGAGGGACTAGCGGGAGGCCTAGAGACCCAGTACTTC. V is TRBV20-1 and J is TRBJ2-5, with 15 bases aligning to TRBD2. CDR3 length: 18 residues. The J segment lost 4 bases and the V segment lost 0 bases, leaving 9 bases of the junction unmatched. CDR1 is DFQATT and CDR2 is SNEGSKA in the germline V gene (reference sequence).

This clonotype was seen repeatedly, ten times or more. This chain links TRBV20-1 with TRBJ2-1; possibly TRBD2 for D (5 bases). Deletions cut 6 bases from V and 7 bases from J, with 19 bases between. Germline V lookup: CDR1 DFQATT, CDR2 SNEGSKA (reference sequence). This CDR3 spans 14 amino acids. The CDR3 coding sequence is TGCAGTGCCAGCGGTCTGCCTCGCGATAATGAGCAGTTCTTC. It translates to CSASGLPRDNEQFF.